In its sample, the clone carrying this TCR beta chain was seen once. These data belong to a study of blood T cell repertoires in COVID-19. Looked up from germline, CDR1 is SGHDN and CDR2 is FVKESK. This CDR3 has 13 residues. V lost 3 bases to trimming and J lost 5 bases; unmatched junction nucleotides: 0. The data were produced by immunoSEQ multiplex PCR, yet TCRdb's version contains in-frame clones alone and is incomplete. The table records 140,000 to 150,000 clones, approximately 87% of them present only once. The chain combines TRBV14 with TRBJ1-1; 10 nucleotides align to TRBD1. The receptor was derived from a man aged 55 to 69 who had recovered from COVID-19. Material: PBMCs or T cells enriched from blood (not recorded which). CDR3 in amino acids: CASSQGQGTEAFF. DNA of the CDR3: TGTGCCAGCAGCCAGGGACAGGGGACTGAAGCTTTCTTT.